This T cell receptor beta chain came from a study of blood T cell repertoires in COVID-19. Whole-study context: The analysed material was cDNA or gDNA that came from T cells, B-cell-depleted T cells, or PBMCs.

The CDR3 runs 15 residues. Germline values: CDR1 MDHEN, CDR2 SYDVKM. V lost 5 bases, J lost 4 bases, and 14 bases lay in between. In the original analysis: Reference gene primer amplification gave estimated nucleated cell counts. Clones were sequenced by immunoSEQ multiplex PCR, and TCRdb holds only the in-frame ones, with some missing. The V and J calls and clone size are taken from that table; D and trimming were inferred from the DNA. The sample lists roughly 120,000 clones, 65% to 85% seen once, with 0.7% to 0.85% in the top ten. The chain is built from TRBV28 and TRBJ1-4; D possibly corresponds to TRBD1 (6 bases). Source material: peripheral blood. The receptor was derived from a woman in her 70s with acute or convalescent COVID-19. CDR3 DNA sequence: TGTGCCAGCAGTCGATACAGGGCAAGTAATGAAAAACTGTTTTTT. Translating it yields CASSRYRASNEKLFF.